A single sample is the source of the 20 T cell receptor beta chains below, sequenced in a study of blood T cells in healthy people across ages. Together with a sample-barcoded 5' primer, a J-beta primer mix was included in a second PCR lasting about 6 to 11 cycles. From the 5' RACE reads, TCRdb called clonotypes with MiXCR, one entry per CDR3 protein. The repertoire holds hundreds of thousands of distinct CDR3 sequences, with 25% to 35% as singletons. The material sequenced was blood. The receptor source for this set is a woman of 80 years or more in good health.

This clonotype was found many times. The rearrangement links TRBV4-3 to TRBJ2-3; no reliable D call. Trimming removed 3 bases at V and 0 bases at J, with 13 bases between. Germline values: CDR1 LGHNA, CDR2 YSLEER. The CDR3 totals 16 residues. CDR3 region: CASSHELQPSTDTQYF. CDR3 DNA sequence: TGCGCCAGCAGCCACGAACTACAACCTAGCACAGATACGCAGTATTTT.

This clonotype was observed a handful of times. The chain couples TRBV19 to TRBJ2-3; 9 bases agree with TRBD1. Trimming took 6 bases from V and 7 from J; bases not matched to a gene: 11. This CDR3 has 15 residues. The V gene's germline CDR1 is LNHDA and CDR2 SQIVND (reference sequence). The CDR3 DNA reads as TGTGCCAGTAGCCAGGACAGGGGATTCGCAAATACGCAGTATTTT. Protein: CASSQDRGFANTQYF.

Many counts were recorded for this clonotype. V and J are TRBV6-5 and TRBJ2-1, with 9 bases that match TRBD2. CDR3 size: 16 residues. V lost 0 bases and J lost 3; bases outside the gene matches: 3. Germline V gene lookup returns CDR1 MNHEY and CDR2 SVGAGI. In DNA, the CDR3 is TGTGCCAGCAGTTACTCGTCTAGCGGGGACTACAATGAGCAGTTCTTC. It is translated as CASSYSSSGDYNEQFF.

This clonotype appeared many times. This chain uses TRBV7-3 with TRBJ2-5; 9 bases align to TRBD2. This CDR3 has 17 amino acids. Germline V gives CDR1 SGHTA, CDR2 FQGTGA. Unmatched junction bases numbered 13, after V lost 3 bases and J lost 5 bases. CDR3 nucleotide sequence: TGTGCCAGCAGCTTTGGGGGTAGCGGGGGTTCCACGGAGACCCAGTACTTC. Residues: CASSFGGSGGSTETQYF.

In regard to this clonotype: A much larger clone differs from this one at a single base, so this may be a read error. The chain couples TRBV2 to TRBJ2-7, with D possibly matching TRBD2 (7 bases). Germline CDR1 is SNHLY and CDR2 is FYNNEI. The CDR3 extends over 16 amino acids. The V and J ends lost 6 bases and 3 bases respectively, with 21 bases between them. CDR3 nucleotide sequence: TGTGCCAGCAGGGGTGGACTAGTGGGGGCTCTCTACGAGCAGTACTTC. It specifies CASRGGLVGALYEQYF.

The V call is TRBV4-2, the J call TRBJ1-1; unclear D gene. The V gene's germline CDR1 is LGHNA and CDR2 YNFKEQ. The germline V and J ends were trimmed by 0 bases and 2 bases, with 7 bases remaining between them. This CDR3 contains 14 residues. CDR3 nucleotides: TGTGCCAGCAGCCAAGAACACGGAAACACTGAAGCTTTCTTT. Protein sequence: CASSQEHGNTEAFF.

The chain joins TRBV27 to TRBJ1-1; D remains unclear. This CDR3 region has 15 residues. V lost 1 base, J lost 4 bases, and 13 bases lay in between. The V gene's germline CDR1 is MNHEY and CDR2 SMNVEV (reference sequence). CDR3: CASSLFVGVGTEAFF. CDR3 in DNA: TGTGCCAGCAGTTTATTTGTCGGGGTAGGCACTGAAGCTTTCTTT.

Worth noting for this clonotype: At one end, the junction sequence differs from germline, possibly due to a read error. This sequence joins TRBV2 and TRBJ2-3; D is tentatively TRBD1 or TRBD2 (5 bases each). This CDR3 is built from 13 residues. Germline CDR1 is SNHLY and CDR2 is FYNNEI. The CDR3 region has the DNA TGTGCCAGCAGAGCAGGGACCGGAGATACGCAGTGTTTT. Protein: CASRAGTGDTQCF.

This clonotype was counted ten times or more. The junction departs from the called germline gene at one end, perhaps through a read error. V gene TRBV9 combines with J gene TRBJ2-3, with D perhaps assigned TRBD1 or TRBD2 (5 bases each). Germline lookup yields CDR1 SGDLS and CDR2 YYNGEE. The CDR3 is 12 residues long. The CDR3, as DNA: TGTGCCAGCAGCGTAGTGGGGGTTACGCGGTATTTT. As protein: CASSVVGVTRYF.

This clonotype occurred many times. The chain has TRBV5-6 and TRBJ2-7; no reliable D call. V dropped 0 bases and J dropped 4 bases, with 17 bases sitting between them. Germline V CDR1 and CDR2: SGHDT, YYEEEE. This CDR3 comprises 16 residues. CDR3 sequence reads: CASSLGPLSIGYEQYF. The CDR3 nucleotides read TGTGCCAGCAGCTTGGGCCCCCTTTCTATCGGGTACGAGCAGTACTTC.

This clonotype has just a few counts. Since a much larger clone is just one base distant, this may be a read error. V is TRBV28 and J is TRBJ1-2; possible D gene TRBD1, 6 bases. Germline CDR1 is MDHEN and CDR2 is SYDVKM. CDR3 length equals 16 residues. As DNA, the CDR3 is TGTGCCAGCAGTTTTCAGGGCGGGGGGCCGAGCTATGGCCACACCTTC. It encodes CASSFQGGGPSYGHTF.

This CDR3 is CSARNPPTSEYEQYF. In nucleotides, the CDR3 is TGCAGTGCTAGAAACCCCCCGACTAGCGAATACGAGCAGTACTTC. The genes are TRBV20-1 and TRBJ2-3, with 8 bases lining up with TRBD2. The J call may be faulty, since TRBJ2-7 better matches the DNA end. CDR3 size: 15 residues. CDR1 is DFQATT, CDR2 SNEGSKA, per germline (reference sequence).

This clonotype was seen ten or more times. The chain is built from TRBV10-3 and TRBJ2-1; the match to TRBD2 covers 11 bases. Germline values: CDR1 ENHRY, CDR2 SYGVKD. V lost 5 bases to trimming and J lost 8 bases; unmatched junction nucleotides: 11. The length of the CDR3 is 16 residues. In DNA, the CDR3 is TGTGCCATCAGTTCTAGCGGGGGGAGTCGCGAGGATGAGCAGTTCTTC. Its translation: CAISSSGGSREDEQFF.

This chain connects TRBV7-2 to TRBJ2-7; 8 nucleotides agree with TRBD1. V was pared by 5 bases and J by 3 bases, with 9 bases of the junction left unmatched. Germline loops: CDR1 SGHTA, CDR2 FQGNSA. CDR3 length: 15 amino acids. The CDR3 DNA sequence: TGTGCCAGCAGCCCAGGGGGCGGCGGGGTCTACGAGCAGTACTTC. The encoded protein is CASSPGGGGVYEQYF.

This clonotype was counted ten times or more. Its ends do not fully match the called genes, so a read error is possible. CDR3 nucleotides: TGCAGTGCTAGAGAACCCAGGGGGTGGGTCAATGGGCAGTTCTTC. Protein product: CSAREPRGWVNGQFF. The J gene is TRBJ2-1, the V gene TRBV20-1; 7 nucleotides line up with TRBD1. The CDR3 sequence is 15 residues long. The germline CDR1 and CDR2 sequences are DFQATT and SNEGSKA (reference sequence).

The J gene is TRBJ1-1, the V gene TRBV6-1; no reliable D call. The germline V and J ends were trimmed by 1 base and 5 bases, with 8 bases remaining between them. Per germline, CDR1 MNHNS and CDR2 SASEGT. CDR3 length: 13 residues. The CDR3 coding sequence is TGTGCCAGCAGTGAAGGCCTGAGGACTGAAGCTTTCTTT. Encoded protein: CASSEGLRTEAFF.

This clonotype occurred many times. J is TRBJ2-5 and V is TRBV10-3; the D is unclear. Trimming took 6 bases from V and 2 from J, leaving 13 bases between them. The CDR3 extends over 14 amino acids. Germline V CDR1 and CDR2: ENHRY, SYGVKD. The CDR3 loop reads CAIRASHQQETQYF. CDR3 bases: TGTGCCATCAGAGCCTCCCACCAACAAGAGACCCAGTACTTC.

This clonotype has only a few counts. A much larger clone is a single base away; this may be a read error. This chain uses TRBV7-2 with TRBJ2-1, with TRBD1 identical over 7 bases. Germline CDR1 SGHTA, CDR2 FQGNSA. The CDR3 is 13 residues long. CDR3 coding DNA: TGTGCCGGCAGCAGGGGGTCGAACAATGAGCAGTTCTTC. Translated: CAGSRGSNNEQFF.

This clonotype has just a few counts. This chain joins TRBV6-2 or TRBV6-3 and TRBJ1-2, with a tentative D call TRBD1 (6 bases). The V end lost 7 bases, the J end lost 4 bases, and 10 bases lay between the germline ends. This CDR3 contains 12 residues. Germline V gives CDR1 MNHEY, CDR2 SVGEGT. In DNA, the CDR3 is TGTGCCAGCACGACAGGTCCCTATGGCTACACCTTC. It is translated as CASTTGPYGYTF.

This chain connects TRBV4-1 to TRBJ2-5; TRBD1 agrees at 8 bases. Gene TRBJ2-7 matches the end of the DNA better, so the J call may be wrong. The V gene's germline CDR1 is MGHRA and CDR2 YSYEKL. CDR3 size: 14 residues. CDR3 coding DNA: TGCGCCAGCAGCCGAAAGGACAGGGACTACGAGCAGTACTTC. This sequence encodes CASSRKDRDYEQYF.